These 18 T cell receptor beta chains came from one sample sequenced in a study of regulatory T cells in long-lasting Graves disease (dated by TCRdb to 2020 to 2023). The label giving this sample's time point can be read as: newly diagnosed GD, antithyroid drugs for less than 3 months. RNA was extracted from PBMCs in TRIzol for both TCR sequencing and RNA sequencing. The library was made by multiplex PCR. Sequencer: Illumina HiSeq 4000. CDR3 regions were amplified by Arm-PCR with iRepertoire HTBI primers to construct TCR beta libraries. TCRdb trimmed the raw reads at Q25, called clones with MiXCR and kept productive beta chains. Each entry merges the rows of one CDR3 protein and shows their most common DNA and genes. The sample includes a few hundred thousand distinct CDR3 sequences, with 12% observed a single time. 15% to 20% of the sample lies in the top ten. This sample was shared with a second study, whose subject was T cells in Graves' hyperthyroidism and ophthalmopathy.

Here the sequenced sample was peripheral blood mononuclear cells (PBMCs), taken at new diagnosis, from a patient treated with antithyroid drugs. Receptor source: a young woman with Graves disease. Donor details come from another sample of the same person, matched by shared clones.

This chain connects TRBV28 to TRBJ1-3, with a possible D match to TRBD1 (5 bases). V lost 4 bases and J 7 bases, leaving 20 bases between the germline ends. The CDR3 is made up of 16 amino acids. The germline V gene encodes CDR1 MDHEN and CDR2 SYDVKM. The CDR3 bases are TGTGCCAGCAGTTCAACGGGACTACCCGCGGGGAACACCATATATTTT. Encoded protein: CASSSTGLPAGNTIYF.

Turning to this clonotype: A read error is possible here, since a much larger clone lies one base away. The chain has TRBV6-6 and TRBJ1-4; possible D gene TRBD1, 5 bases. The V gene's germline CDR1 is MNHNY and CDR2 SVGAGI (reference sequence). This CDR3 is 15 amino acids long. The CDR3 loop reads CVSSYSGPSGEKLFF. CDR3 DNA sequence: TGTGTCAGCAGTTACTCGGGGCCCTCGGGGGAAAAACTGTTTTTT.

Only a few counts were recorded for this clonotype. CDR3 DNA: TGCGCCAGCAGCCAAGATCGCGCGTATATGAACACTGAAGCTTTCTTT. The encoded protein is CASSQDRAYMNTEAFF. The chain links TRBV4-3 to TRBJ1-1; no firm D call. Per the germline V gene, CDR1 is LGHNA and CDR2 is YSLEER. This CDR3 has 16 amino acids. The V end was cut by 0 bases, the J end by 0 bases, with 11 bases between.

This clonotype was picked up a small number of times. The chain joins TRBV6-1 to TRBJ2-5; 7 nucleotides agree with TRBD2. The CDR3 runs to 12 residues. J lost 4 bases, V lost 6 bases, and 2 bases had no gene match. CDR1 is MNHNS and CDR2 is SASEGT in the germline V gene. The CDR3 loop reads CASRGGRETQYF. The CDR3 DNA reads TGTGCCAGCAGAGGCGGGAGAGAGACCCAGTACTTC.

The chain couples TRBV20-1 to TRBJ2-5; tentatively, D is TRBD1 or TRBD2 (5 bases each). Between the trimmed V and J ends, which lost 2 bases and 3 bases, there was a span of 16 bases. CDR1 and CDR2 from the germline V gene are DFQATT and SNEGSKA (reference sequence). CDR3 length: 15 amino acids. The CDR3 bases are TGCAGTGCTAGAATCCCCGGGACGGTAAAAGAGACCCAGTACTTC. Its protein product is CSARIPGTVKETQYF.

This clonotype has ten or more counts. V gene TRBV3-1 combines with J gene TRBJ1-4; the D is unclear. Germline CDR1 and CDR2: LGHDT and YNNKEL (reference sequence). This CDR3 has 14 residues. V was shortened by 4 bases and J by 8 bases, with 14 bases between the two germline ends. The CDR3 is CASSPTYSTEKLFF. The CDR3 nucleotides are TGTGCCAGCAGCCCAACATATTCCACGGAAAAACTGTTTTTT.

This clonotype was seen a handful of times. The chain has TRBV19 and TRBJ2-4; D uncertain. Trimming took off 2 bases at V and 3 bases at J, with 20 bases between the two ends. Germline V gene lookup returns CDR1 LNHDA and CDR2 SQIVND (reference sequence). This CDR3 is 18 amino acids long. CDR3 amino acids: CASSIIGPGLGDKNIQYF. DNA for the CDR3: TGTGCCAGTAGTATAATCGGGCCCGGTTTGGGTGACAAAAACATTCAGTACTTC. Drawing the rest from reference TRBV19 and TRBJ2-4, the complete variable domain is DGGITQSPKYLFRKEGQNVTLSCEQNLNHDAMYWYRQDPGQGLRLIYYSQIVNDFQKGDIAEGYSVSREKKESFPLTVTSAQKNPTAFYLCASSIIGPGLGDKNIQYFGAGTRLSVL.

This clonotype was seen repeatedly, ten times or more. The J gene is TRBJ2-5, the V gene TRBV12-3 or TRBV12-4; D is possibly TRBD2 (5 bases). The CDR3 covers 14 residues. V was cut by 3 bases and J by 5 bases, with 13 bases left in between. The CDR3 here is CASSFRLPGETQYF. CDR3 DNA: TGTGCCAGCAGTTTTAGGCTCCCGGGGGAGACCCAGTACTTC.

This clonotype showed up many times. CDR3 coding DNA: TGCAGTGCTCAGCGGGAGGGGGGTCGGGCCGGGGAGCTGTTTTTT. Amino acids: CSAQREGGRAGELFF. The J gene is TRBJ2-2, the V gene TRBV20-1, with 10 bases matching TRBD2. V lost 5 bases to trimming and J lost 6 bases; unmatched junction nucleotides: 9. Per the germline V gene, CDR1 is DFQATT and CDR2 is SNEGSKA (reference sequence). The CDR3 spans 15 residues.

The chain uses TRBV12-3 or TRBV12-4 and TRBJ1-4; a possible D gene is TRBD1 (6 bases). Deletions cut 8 bases from V and 0 bases from J, with 10 bases between. The CDR3 totals 14 residues. The CDR3, as DNA: TGTGCCAGCGGGGGGGGGCCAACTAATGAAAAACTGTTTTTT. It translates to CASGGGPTNEKLFF.

The chain joins TRBV7-9 to TRBJ2-7; D unclear. This CDR3 has 17 amino acids. Germline lookup yields CDR1 SEHNR and CDR2 FQNEAQ (reference sequence). Trimming took off 0 bases at V and 0 bases at J, with 15 bases between the two ends. The CDR3 loop reads CASSLALGLDLSYEQYF. The CDR3 bases are TGTGCCAGCAGCTTAGCGCTTGGGTTAGATCTCTCCTACGAGCAGTACTTC.

As concerns this clonotype: One base away lies a much larger clone, so this may be a sequencing read error. J is TRBJ2-3 and V is TRBV7-3; D is unclear. The germline V gene encodes CDR1 SGHTA and CDR2 FQGTGA. The CDR3 is 14 amino acids. Trimming left V 4 bases short and J 2 bases short, with 10 bases between. DNA for the CDR3: TGTGCCAGCAGCTCTCCGGGCTTCACAGATACGCAGTATTTT. The encoded protein is CASSSPGFTDTQYF. The full variable domain, with the rest looked up from reference TRBV7-3 and TRBJ2-3, is GAGVSQTPSNKVTEKGKYVELRCDPISGHTALYWYRQSLGQGPEFLIYFQGTGAADDSGLPNDRFFAVRPEGSVSTLKIQRTERGDSAVYLCASSSPGFTDTQYFGPGTRLTVL.

A remark on this clonotype: The junction differs from germline at one of its ends, possibly a read error. The chain recombines TRBV5-5 with TRBJ1-1, with D possibly TRBD1 on 6 matching bases. Germline CDR1 is SGHKS and CDR2 is YYEKEE (reference sequence). This CDR3 region has 16 residues. The CDR3 DNA follows: TGTGCCAGCAGCTTGGCTTGGGGGGCTCTGGGCACTGAAGCTTCCTTT. Translating it yields CASSLAWGALGTEASF.

This clonotype was counted at least ten times. The chain carries TRBV20-1 and TRBJ2-1; TRBD2 might be the D (6 bases). The CDR3 loop spans 14 amino acids. Germline values: CDR1 DFQATT, CDR2 SNEGSKA (reference sequence). Trimming shortened V by 6 bases and J by 10 bases, and 22 bases separated the two germline ends. CDR3 region: CSAQPGLARGEQFF. CDR3 nucleotide sequence: TGCAGTGCGCAACCGGGACTGGCACGGGGAGAGCAGTTCTTC.

This clonotype was observed a handful of times. The chain joins TRBV29-1 to TRBJ1-2; D may be TRBD1 (5 bases). The germline gives CDR1 SQVTM, CDR2 ANQGSEA. The CDR3 has 14 amino acids. V lost 7 bases and J lost 5, with 20 bases in between. CDR3 coding DNA: TGCAGCGCAGAGAAAAGCCAGGGCGGGTATGGCTACACCTTC. Translated: CSAEKSQGGYGYTF.

This clonotype came up many times. The CDR3 reads CASSREDRPDTQYF. In DNA, the CDR3 is TGTGCCAGCAGCCGGGAGGATCGTCCAGATACGCAGTATTTT. The genes are TRBV3-1 and TRBJ2-3, with TRBD2 as a possible D gene (6 bases). Germline V CDR1 and CDR2: LGHDT, YNNKEL (reference sequence). The CDR3 extends over 14 amino acids. The V gene lost 4 bases and the J gene lost 4 bases, with 12 bases spanning the gap.

Worth noting for this clonotype: This may be a read error, as it is one base from a much larger clone. The chain joins TRBV2 to TRBJ2-7; a weak D match, TRBD1 (5 bases). This CDR3 is built from 13 residues. The V gene's germline CDR1 is SNHLY and CDR2 FYNNEI. CDR3 sequence reads: CVSRVSMSYEQYF. For the CDR3, the DNA is TGTGTCAGCAGGGTTAGCATGTCCTACGAGCAGTACTTC.

This clonotype was counted at least ten times. The chain recombines TRBV28 with TRBJ2-3; 9 positions match TRBD1. The CDR3 consists of 15 residues. Trimming took 7 bases from V and 3 from J; bases not matched to a gene: 8. CDR1 is MDHEN, CDR2 SYDVKM, per germline. The CDR3 DNA reads as TGTGCCAGCACCCCAGTTGGACAGGGGACAGATACGCAGTATTTT. Amino acids: CASTPVGQGTDTQYF.